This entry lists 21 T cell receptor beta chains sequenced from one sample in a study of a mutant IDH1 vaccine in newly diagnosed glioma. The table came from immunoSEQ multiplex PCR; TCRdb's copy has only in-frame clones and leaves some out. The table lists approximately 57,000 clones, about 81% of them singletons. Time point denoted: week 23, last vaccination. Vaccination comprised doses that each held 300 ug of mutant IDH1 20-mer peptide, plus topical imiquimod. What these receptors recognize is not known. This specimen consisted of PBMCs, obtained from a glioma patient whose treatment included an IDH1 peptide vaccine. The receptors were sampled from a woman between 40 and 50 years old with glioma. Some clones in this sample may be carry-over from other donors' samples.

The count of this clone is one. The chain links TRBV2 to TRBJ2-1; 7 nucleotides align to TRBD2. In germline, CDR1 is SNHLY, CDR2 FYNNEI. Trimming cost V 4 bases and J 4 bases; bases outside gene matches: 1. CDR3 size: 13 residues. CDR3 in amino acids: CASSGLAYNEQFF. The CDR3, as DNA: TGTGCCAGCAGTGGACTAGCATACAATGAGCAGTTCTTC.

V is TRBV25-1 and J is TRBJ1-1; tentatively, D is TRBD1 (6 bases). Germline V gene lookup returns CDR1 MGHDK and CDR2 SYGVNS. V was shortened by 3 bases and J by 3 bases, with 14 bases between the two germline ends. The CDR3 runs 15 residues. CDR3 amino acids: CASSEGGGRHTEAFF. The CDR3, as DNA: TGTGCCAGCAGTGAGGGGGGGGGCCGGCACACTGAAGCTTTCTTT. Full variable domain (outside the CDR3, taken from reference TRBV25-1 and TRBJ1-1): EADIYQTPRYLVIGTGKKITLECSQTMGHDKMYWYQQDPGMELHLIHYSYGVNSTEKGDLSSESTVSRIRTEHFPLTLESARPSHTSQYLCASSEGGGRHTEAFFGQGTRLTVV.

CDR3 coding DNA: TGTGCCATCAAGGGGGCGAGCACAGATACGCAGTATTTT. It codes for CAIKGASTDTQYF. This rearrangement joins TRBV10-3 to TRBJ2-3, with 7 bases matching TRBD1. The germline V gene encodes CDR1 ENHRY and CDR2 SYGVKD. The CDR3 runs 13 residues. The J segment lost 0 bases and the V segment lost 7 bases, leaving 1 base of the junction unmatched.

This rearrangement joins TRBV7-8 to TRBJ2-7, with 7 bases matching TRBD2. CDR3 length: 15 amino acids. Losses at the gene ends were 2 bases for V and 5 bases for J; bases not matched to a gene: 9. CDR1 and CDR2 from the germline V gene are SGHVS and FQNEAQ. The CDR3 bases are TGTGCCAGCAGCTTATCAGTGGTTCGGGGGGACGAGCAGTACTTC. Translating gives CASSLSVVRGDEQYF.

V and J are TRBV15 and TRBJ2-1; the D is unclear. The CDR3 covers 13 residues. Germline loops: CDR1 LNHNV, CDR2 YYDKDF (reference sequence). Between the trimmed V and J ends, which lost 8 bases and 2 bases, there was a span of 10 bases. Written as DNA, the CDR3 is TGTGCCACCGAGACTCGGACCTACAATGAGCAGTTCTTC. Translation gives CATETRTYNEQFF. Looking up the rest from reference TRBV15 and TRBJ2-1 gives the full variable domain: DAMVIQNPRYQVTQFGKPVTLSCSQTLNHNVMYWYQQKSSQAPKLLFHYYDKDFNNEADTPDNFQSRRPNTSFCFLDIRSPGLGDTAMYLCATETRTYNEQFFGPGTRLTVL.

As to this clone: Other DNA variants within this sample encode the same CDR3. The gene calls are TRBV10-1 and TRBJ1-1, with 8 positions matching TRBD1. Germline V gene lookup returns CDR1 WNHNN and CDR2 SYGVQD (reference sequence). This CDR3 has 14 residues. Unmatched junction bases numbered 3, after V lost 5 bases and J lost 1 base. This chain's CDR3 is CASSIGQGNTEAFF. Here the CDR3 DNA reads TGCGCCAGCAGTATTGGACAGGGGAACACTGAAGCTTTCTTT.

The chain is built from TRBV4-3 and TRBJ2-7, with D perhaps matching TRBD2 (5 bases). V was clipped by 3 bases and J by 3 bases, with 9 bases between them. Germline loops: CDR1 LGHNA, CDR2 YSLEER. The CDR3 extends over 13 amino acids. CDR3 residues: CASSHGIFYEQYF. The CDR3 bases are TGCGCCAGCAGCCACGGGATTTTCTACGAGCAGTACTTC.

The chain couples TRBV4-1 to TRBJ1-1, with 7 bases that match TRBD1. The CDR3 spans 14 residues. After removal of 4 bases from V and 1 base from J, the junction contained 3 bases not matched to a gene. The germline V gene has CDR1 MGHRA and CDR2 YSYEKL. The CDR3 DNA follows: TGCGCCAGCAGCCTCAGGGGGGAGAACACTGAAGCTTTCTTT. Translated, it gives CASSLRGENTEAFF.

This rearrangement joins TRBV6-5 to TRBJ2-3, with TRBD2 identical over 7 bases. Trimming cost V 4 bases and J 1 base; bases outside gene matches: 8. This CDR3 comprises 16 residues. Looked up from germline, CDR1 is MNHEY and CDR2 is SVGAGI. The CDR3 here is CASSSSGAGGTDTQYF. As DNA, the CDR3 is TGTGCCAGCAGTTCCTCCGGGGCGGGGGGCACAGATACGCAGTATTTT.

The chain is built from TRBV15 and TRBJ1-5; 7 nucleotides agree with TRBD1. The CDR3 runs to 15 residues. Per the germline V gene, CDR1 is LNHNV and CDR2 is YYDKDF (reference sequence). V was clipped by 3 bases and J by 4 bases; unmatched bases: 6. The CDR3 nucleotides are TGTGCCACCAGCAGCAACAGGGGAGGTAATCAGCCCCAGCATTTT. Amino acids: CATSSNRGGNQPQHF.

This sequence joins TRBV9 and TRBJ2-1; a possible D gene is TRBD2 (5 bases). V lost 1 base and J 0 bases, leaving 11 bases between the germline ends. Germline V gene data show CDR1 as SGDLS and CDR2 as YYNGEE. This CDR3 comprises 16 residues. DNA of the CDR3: TGTGCCAGCAGCGTAAGGACTGGAAGCTCCTACAATGAGCAGTTCTTC. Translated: CASSVRTGSSYNEQFF.

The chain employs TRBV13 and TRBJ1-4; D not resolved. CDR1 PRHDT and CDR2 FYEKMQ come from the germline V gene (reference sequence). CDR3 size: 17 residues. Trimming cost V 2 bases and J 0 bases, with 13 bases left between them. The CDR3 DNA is TGTGCCAGCAGCTTATTGGTGGGAGCCGCAACTAATGAAAAACTGTTTTTT. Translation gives CASSLLVGAATNEKLFF. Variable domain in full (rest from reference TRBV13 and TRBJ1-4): AAGVIQSPRHLIKEKRETATLKCYPIPRHDTVYWYQQGPGQDPQFLISFYEKMQSDKGSIPDRFSAQQFSDYHSELNMSSLELGDSALYFCASSLLVGAATNEKLFFGSGTQLSVL.

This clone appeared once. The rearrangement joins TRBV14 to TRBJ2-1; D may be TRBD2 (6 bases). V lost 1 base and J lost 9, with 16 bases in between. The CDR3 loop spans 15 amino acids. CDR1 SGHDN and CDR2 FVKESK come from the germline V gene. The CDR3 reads CASSQVRTTPSEQFF. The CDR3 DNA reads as TGTGCCAGCAGCCAAGTCAGGACTACGCCAAGTGAGCAGTTCTTC.

CDR3 protein: CASSDLPGQGGFAGELFF. The CDR3 DNA sequence: TGTGCCAGCAGTGACTTACCGGGACAGGGGGGGTTCGCCGGGGAGCTGTTTTTT. The V gene is TRBV6-1, the J gene TRBJ2-2, with TRBD1 matching 11 bases. The ends lost 3 bases at V and 6 bases at J; junction bases unmatched: 12. The CDR3 is 18 residues long. Per the germline V gene, CDR1 is MNHNS and CDR2 is SASEGT.

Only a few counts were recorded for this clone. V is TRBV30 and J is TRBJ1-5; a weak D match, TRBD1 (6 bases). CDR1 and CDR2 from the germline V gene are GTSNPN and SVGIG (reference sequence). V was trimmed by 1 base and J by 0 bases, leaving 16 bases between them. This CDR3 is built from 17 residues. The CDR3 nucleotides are TGTGCCTGGAGTGCCGGGACAAACACTTATAGCAATCAGCCCCAGCATTTT. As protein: CAWSAGTNTYSNQPQHF. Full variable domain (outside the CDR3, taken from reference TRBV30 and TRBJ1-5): SQTIHQWPATLVQPVGSPLSLECTVEGTSNPNLYWYRQAAGRGLQLLFYSVGIGQISSEVPQNLSASRPQDRQFILSSKKLLLSDSGFYLCAWSAGTNTYSNQPQHFGDGTRLSIL.

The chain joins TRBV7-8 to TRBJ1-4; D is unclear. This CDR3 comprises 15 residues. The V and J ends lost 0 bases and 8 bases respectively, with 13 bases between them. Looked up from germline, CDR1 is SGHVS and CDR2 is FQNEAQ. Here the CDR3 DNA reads TGTGCCAGCAGCTTAGCCATAGTAAAGAGGGAAAAACTGTTTTTT. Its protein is CASSLAIVKREKLFF.

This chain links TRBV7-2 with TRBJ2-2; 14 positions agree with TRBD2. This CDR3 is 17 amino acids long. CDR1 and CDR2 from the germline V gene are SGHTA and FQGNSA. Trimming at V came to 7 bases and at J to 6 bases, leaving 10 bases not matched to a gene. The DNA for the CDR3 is TGTGCCAGCACCGCGACTAGCGGGGGGGTCTTCGCCGGGGAGCTGTTTTTT. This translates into CASTATSGGVFAGELFF.

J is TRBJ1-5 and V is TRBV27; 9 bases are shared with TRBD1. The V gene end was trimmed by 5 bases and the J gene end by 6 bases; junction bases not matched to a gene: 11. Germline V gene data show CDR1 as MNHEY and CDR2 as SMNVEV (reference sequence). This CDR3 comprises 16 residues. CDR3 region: CASSPDRGASGQPQHF. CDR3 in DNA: TGTGCCAGCAGTCCCGACAGGGGGGCGTCTGGTCAGCCCCAGCATTTT.

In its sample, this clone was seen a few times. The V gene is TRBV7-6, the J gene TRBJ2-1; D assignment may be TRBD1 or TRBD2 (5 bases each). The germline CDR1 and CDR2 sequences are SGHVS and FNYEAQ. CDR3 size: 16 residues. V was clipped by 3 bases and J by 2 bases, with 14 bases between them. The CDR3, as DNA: TGTGCCAGCAGCTTTTCAGGGAGACCTCCCTACAATGAGCAGTTCTTC. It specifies CASSFSGRPPYNEQFF.

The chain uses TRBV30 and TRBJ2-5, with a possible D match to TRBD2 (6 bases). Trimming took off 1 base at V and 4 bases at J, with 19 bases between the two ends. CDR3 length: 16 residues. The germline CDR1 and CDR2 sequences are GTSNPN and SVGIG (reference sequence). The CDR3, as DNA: TGTGCCTGGAGTGGGGTCCCGACTAGGTTGGGAGAGACCCAGTACTTC. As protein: CAWSGVPTRLGETQYF. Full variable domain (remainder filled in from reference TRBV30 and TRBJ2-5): SQTIHQWPATLVQPVGSPLSLECTVEGTSNPNLYWYRQAAGRGLQLLFYSVGIGQISSEVPQNLSASRPQDRQFILSSKKLLLSDSGFYLCAWSGVPTRLGETQYFGPGTRLLVL.

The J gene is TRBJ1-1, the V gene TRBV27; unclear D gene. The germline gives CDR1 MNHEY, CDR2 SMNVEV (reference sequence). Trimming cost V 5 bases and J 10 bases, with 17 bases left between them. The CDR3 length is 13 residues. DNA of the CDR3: TGTGCCAGCAGTCTGGAACGGACCAAACCAGCTTTCTTT. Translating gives CASSLERTKPAFF.